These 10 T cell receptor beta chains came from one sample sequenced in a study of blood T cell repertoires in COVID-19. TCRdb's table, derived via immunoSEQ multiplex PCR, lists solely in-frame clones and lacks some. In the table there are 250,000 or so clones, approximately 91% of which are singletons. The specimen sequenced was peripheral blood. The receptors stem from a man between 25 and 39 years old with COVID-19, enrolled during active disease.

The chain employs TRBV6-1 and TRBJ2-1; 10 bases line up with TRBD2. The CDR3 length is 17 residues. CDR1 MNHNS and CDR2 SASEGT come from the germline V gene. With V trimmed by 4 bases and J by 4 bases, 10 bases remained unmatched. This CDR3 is CASSGLAGGVSYNEQFF. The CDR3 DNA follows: TGTGCCAGCAGTGGCTTAGCGGGGGGCGTTAGTTACAATGAGCAGTTCTTC.

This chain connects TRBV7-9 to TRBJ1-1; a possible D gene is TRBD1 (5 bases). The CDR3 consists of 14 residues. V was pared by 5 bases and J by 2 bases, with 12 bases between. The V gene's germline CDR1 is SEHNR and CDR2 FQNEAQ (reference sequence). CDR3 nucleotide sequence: TGTGCCAGCAGCCAAACCGGACAAAACACTGAAGCTTTCTTT. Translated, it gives CASSQTGQNTEAFF.

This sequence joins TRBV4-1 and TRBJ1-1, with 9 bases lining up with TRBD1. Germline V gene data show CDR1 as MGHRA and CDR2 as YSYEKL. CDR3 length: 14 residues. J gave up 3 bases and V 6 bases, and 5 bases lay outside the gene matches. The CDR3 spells CASSRTGGHTEAFF. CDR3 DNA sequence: TGCGCCAGCAGTCGTACAGGGGGCCACACTGAAGCTTTCTTT.

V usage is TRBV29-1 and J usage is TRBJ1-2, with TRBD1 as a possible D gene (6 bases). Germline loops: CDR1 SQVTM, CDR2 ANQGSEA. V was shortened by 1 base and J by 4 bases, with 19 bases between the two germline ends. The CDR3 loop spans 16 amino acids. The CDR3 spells CSVEGGGGRQLYGYTF. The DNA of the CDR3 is TGCAGCGTTGAAGGAGGGGGAGGGAGGCAACTCTATGGCTACACCTTC.

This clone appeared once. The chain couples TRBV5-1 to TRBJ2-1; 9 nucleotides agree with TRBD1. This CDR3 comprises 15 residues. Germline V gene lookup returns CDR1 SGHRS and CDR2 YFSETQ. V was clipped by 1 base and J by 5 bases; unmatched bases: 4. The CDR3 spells CASSLRQGVNNEQFF. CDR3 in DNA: TGCGCCAGCAGCTTGAGACAGGGGGTCAACAATGAGCAGTTCTTC.

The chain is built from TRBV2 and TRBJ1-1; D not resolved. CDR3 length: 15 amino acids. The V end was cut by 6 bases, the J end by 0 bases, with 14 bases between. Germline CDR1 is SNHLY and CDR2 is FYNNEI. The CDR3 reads CASRRPGGLNTEAFF. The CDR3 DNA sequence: TGTGCCAGCAGGAGGCCGGGTGGTTTGAACACTGAAGCTTTCTTT.

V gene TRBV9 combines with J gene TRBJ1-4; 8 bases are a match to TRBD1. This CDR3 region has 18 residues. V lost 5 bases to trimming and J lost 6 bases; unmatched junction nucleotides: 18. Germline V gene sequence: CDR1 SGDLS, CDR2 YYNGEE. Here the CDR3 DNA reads TGTGCCAGCAGTCCTAGCGGCAGGGGGCTGACGACCGATGAAAAACTGTTTTTT. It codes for CASSPSGRGLTTDEKLFF. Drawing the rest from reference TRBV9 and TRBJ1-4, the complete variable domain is DSGVTQTPKHLITATGQRVTLRCSPRSGDLSVYWYQQSLDQGLQFLIQYYNGEERAKGNILERFSAQQFPDLHSELNLSSLELGDSALYFCASSPSGRGLTTDEKLFFGSGTQLSVL.

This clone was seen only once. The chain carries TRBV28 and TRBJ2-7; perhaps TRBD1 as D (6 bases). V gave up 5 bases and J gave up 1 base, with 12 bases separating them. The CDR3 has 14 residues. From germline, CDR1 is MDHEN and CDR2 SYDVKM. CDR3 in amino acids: CASSVQGFSYEQYF. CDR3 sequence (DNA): TGTGCCAGCAGTGTACAGGGTTTTTCCTACGAGCAGTACTTC.

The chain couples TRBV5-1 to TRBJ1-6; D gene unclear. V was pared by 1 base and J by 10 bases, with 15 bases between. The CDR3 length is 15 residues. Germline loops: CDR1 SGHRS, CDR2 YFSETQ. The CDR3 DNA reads TGCGCCAGCAGCTTGAGAGGCGGCGGAGTGTCACCCCTCCACTTT. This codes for CASSLRGGGVSPLHF.

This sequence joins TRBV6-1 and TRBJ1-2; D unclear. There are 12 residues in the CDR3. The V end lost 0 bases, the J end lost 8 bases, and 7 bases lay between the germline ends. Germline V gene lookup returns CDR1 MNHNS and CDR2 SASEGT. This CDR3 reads CASSEASGGYTF. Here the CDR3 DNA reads TGTGCCAGCAGTGAAGCGTCCGGGGGCTACACCTTC.